This T cell receptor beta chain was sequenced for a study of blood T cells in healthy people across ages. Staff drew around 10 milliliters of peripheral blood from each donor. There were at least 5.5 micrograms of total RNA extracted from every sample. The authors ran a second PCR of about 6 to 11 cycles using a sample-barcoded 5' primer and a J-beta primer mix. Through a template-switch adaptor with 12 random nucleotides, each cDNA molecule received a tag. TCRdb recomputed calls from the 5' RACE reads with MiXCR, one row per CDR3 protein. The sample contains approximately 800,000 distinct CDR3 sequences, around 36% of which appear only once. In this sample, this clonotype turned up a few times. Germline CDR1 and CDR2: SGHRS and YFSETQ. The CDR3 contains 16 residues. The V segment lost 5 bases and the J segment 6 bases; nucleotides outside the gene matches: 14.

The sequence came from a man between 18 and 29 years old in good health. The sequencing input was blood. The chain joins TRBV5-1 to TRBJ2-3, with 8 bases that match TRBD2. CDR3 nucleotides: TGCGCCAGCAGGACCCTGGCGGGGGGCGTGGGGGATACGCAGTATTTT. Protein: CASRTLAGGVGDTQYF.